These 4 T cell receptor beta chains came from one sample sequenced in a study of monozygotic twins with inflammatory bowel disease. Using the 5' RACE reads, TCRdb records one entry per CDR3 protein without DNA. The table counts over 200,000 distinct CDR3 sequences; roughly 1.5% lies in the top ten. The sample taken for sequencing was blood. The receptors shown here come from a human donor with ulcerative colitis or Crohn's disease, or a healthy co-twin of an affected twin (not recorded which).

This sequence joins TRBV6-5 and TRBJ2-3; lacking DNA, the TRBD2 call made by TCRdb goes unchecked. This CDR3 spans 17 amino acids. The germline V gene encodes CDR1 MNHEY and CDR2 SVGAGI. The CDR3 here is CASSYGPSGGLPLAQYF.

The chain employs TRBV5-1 and TRBJ1-2; the D call of TRBD1 rests on TCRdb alone, since no DNA is present to check it. The CDR3 is 14 amino acids. Germline CDR1 SGHRS, CDR2 YFSETQ. CDR3 protein: CASSRRRELGGYTF.

The chain joins TRBV5-5 to TRBJ2-5; the D call from TCRdb, TRBD2, cannot be confirmed without DNA. CDR3 length: 16 amino acids. Germline V gene sequence: CDR1 SGHKS, CDR2 YYEKEE (reference sequence). CDR3 residues: CASSPAPERGGETQYF.

The chain recombines TRBV7-2 with TRBJ1-5; the TCRdb call, TRBD1, lacks DNA for checking. The CDR3 contains 16 residues. The germline gives CDR1 SGHTA, CDR2 FQGNSA. CDR3 sequence: CASSLRGLLGNQPQHF. Based on the CDR3 plus reference TRBV7-2 and TRBJ1-5, the full variable domain is GAGVSQSPSNKVTEKGKDVELRCDPISGHTALYWYRQSLGQGLEFLIYFQGNSAPDKSGLPSDRFSAERTGGSVSTLTIQRTQQEDSAVYLCASSLRGLLGNQPQHFGDGTRLSIL.